One and the same sample provided the 12 T cell receptor beta chains below, sequenced in a study of T cells in Graves' hyperthyroidism and ophthalmopathy. Amplified regions were TCR beta CDR3 sequences from RNA transcripts. RT-PCR in the first round (using the HTBI primer set) targeted the TCR CDR3. TCRdb independently ran MiXCR on the multiplex PCR reads; one entry per CDR3 protein. The sample shows more than 300,000 distinct CDR3 sequences, about 13% of them seen only once. The material sequenced was blood. The receptor set was obtained from a woman aged 18-29 years with Graves' hyperthyroidism.

This clonotype was counted many times. This sequence joins TRBV6-2 or TRBV6-3 and TRBJ1-1, with 7 bases matching TRBD1. This CDR3 is built from 14 residues. J gave up 5 bases and V 2 bases, and 5 bases lay outside the gene matches. Germline V gives CDR1 MNHEY, CDR2 SVGEGT. The CDR3: CASSYRTGRTEAFF. The CDR3 nucleotides are TGTGCCAGCAGTTACAGGACAGGACGGACTGAAGCTTTCTTT.

At least ten counts were recorded for this clonotype. The rearrangement uses TRBV12-3 or TRBV12-4 and TRBJ2-7; D is possibly TRBD1 or TRBD2 (5 bases each). V dropped 2 bases and J dropped 0 bases, with 8 bases sitting between them. The CDR3 sequence is 14 residues long. This chain's CDR3 is CASSLRDRSYEQYF. As DNA, the CDR3 is TGTGCCAGCAGTTTAAGGGACCGCTCCTACGAGCAGTACTTC.

The V gene is TRBV4-1, the J gene TRBJ2-1; 7 bases are shared with TRBD1. J lost 3 bases, V lost 0 bases, and 5 bases had no gene match. The CDR3 is 16 amino acids. Germline-derived CDR1 and CDR2 are MGHRA and YSYEKL. DNA of the CDR3: TGCGCCAGCAGCCAAGATTTCGGGACAGACTACAATGAGCAGTTCTTC. Amino acids: CASSQDFGTDYNEQFF.

The table lists this clonotype with many counts. The V gene is TRBV28, the J gene TRBJ1-3; no firm D call. This CDR3 has 14 amino acids. The V and J ends lost 7 bases and 0 bases respectively, with 10 bases between them. Per germline, CDR1 MDHEN and CDR2 SYDVKM. The CDR3 DNA follows: TGTGCCAGCATGGGAAACCCCTCTGGAAACACCATATATTTT. This gives the protein CASMGNPSGNTIYF.

This chain joins TRBV6-2 or TRBV6-3 and TRBJ1-6, with 8 bases identical to TRBD1. J gave up 9 bases and V 7 bases, and 5 bases lay outside the gene matches. The CDR3 is 13 amino acids. Germline values: CDR1 MNHEY, CDR2 SVGEGT. The CDR3 DNA is TGTGCCAGCAATCAGGGGGCTGCTTCACCCCTCCACTTT. It yields the protein CASNQGAASPLHF.

This clonotype was seen many times. This chain uses TRBV20-1 with TRBJ2-3; no clear D gene. Germline CDR1 DFQATT, CDR2 SNEGSKA (reference sequence). Trimming removed 0 bases from V and 2 bases from J, with 9 bases in between. This CDR3 has 14 residues. The CDR3 loop is CSARDEDFTDTQYF. The CDR3 region has the DNA TGCAGTGCTAGAGATGAGGATTTCACAGATACGCAGTATTTT.

The chain joins TRBV19 to TRBJ2-7; D call uncertain. The CDR3 is 12 residues long. Between the trimmed V and J ends, which lost 0 bases and 2 bases, there was a span of 2 bases. Germline V lookup: CDR1 LNHDA, CDR2 SQIVND (reference sequence). CDR3 bases: TGTGCCAGTAGTATAGACACCTACGAGCAGTACTTC. Its protein is CASSIDTYEQYF.

This clonotype was counted ten times or more. The chain is built from TRBV29-1 and TRBJ2-7; 7 nucleotides align to TRBD1. In germline, CDR1 is SQVTM, CDR2 ANQGSEA. Unmatched junction bases numbered 12, after V lost 8 bases and J lost 5 bases. The CDR3 has 13 residues. The DNA of the CDR3 is TGCAGCTGCTGGAACAGGGGCGACCACGAGCAGTACTTC. Translating it yields CSCWNRGDHEQYF.

The table lists this clonotype with many counts. The chain uses TRBV3-1 and TRBJ1-1; D not certain. The CDR3 totals 11 residues. CDR1 and CDR2 (germline): LGHDT, YNNKEL (reference sequence). V lost 1 base and J 9 bases, leaving 6 bases between the germline ends. The CDR3 DNA sequence: TGTGCCAGCAGCCAAGGGCCGAAAGCTTTCTTT. It translates to CASSQGPKAFF.

At least ten counts were recorded for this clonotype. The rearrangement joins TRBV7-8 to TRBJ2-3; D may be TRBD1 (5 bases). CDR3 length: 13 residues. Trimming removed 8 bases from V and 3 bases from J, with 12 bases in between. Germline V lookup: CDR1 SGHVS, CDR2 FQNEAQ. The CDR3 DNA reads TGTGCCAGCTGTAGGGGCCGGACAGATACGCAGTATTTT. This codes for CASCRGRTDTQYF.

This clonotype occurred many times. The chain combines TRBV6-1 with TRBJ1-5, with a tentative D call TRBD1 (5 bases). Trimming removed 9 bases from V and 10 bases from J, with 22 bases in between. Germline V gene sequence: CDR1 MNHNS, CDR2 SASEGT. This CDR3 spans 14 amino acids. In nucleotides, the CDR3 is TGTGCCAGTCTTCCGGGACCCGCTTTTGGACCCCAGCATTTT. Protein sequence: CASLPGPAFGPQHF.

This clonotype was recorded many times. This chain uses TRBV5-8 with TRBJ1-1; a weak D match, TRBD1 (5 bases). From germline, CDR1 is SGHTS and CDR2 YDEGEE. The CDR3 spans 12 residues. Trimming took off 4 bases at V and 7 bases at J, with 11 bases between the two ends. DNA of the CDR3: TGTGCCAGCAGCCGAACGGGACTTGAAGCTTTCTTT. Translation gives CASSRTGLEAFF.